The sequence of this T cell receptor beta chain was determined in a study of blood T cell repertoires in COVID-19. About the study: Researchers got acute and convalescent COVID-19 samples from the United States, Italy and Spain.

What the recovered Cohort 3 donors had was two negative PCRs, clearance, or symptom resolution. Under the authors' procedure: It was from reference gene primer amplification that nucleated cell counts were estimated. Sequencing was performed with immunoSEQ multiplex PCR; in TCRdb, only in-frame clones are kept and a portion is missing. Clone size and the V and J calls come from that table; the DNA yielded D and trimming. The table has about 200,000 clones, 90% seen once. V lost 1 base to trimming and J lost 6 bases; unmatched junction nucleotides: 6. CDR3 size: 15 residues. Germline CDR1 SGHKS, CDR2 YYEKEE (reference sequence).

This receptor was identified in a man aged 30 to 39 who had recovered from COVID-19. V gene TRBV5-5 combines with J gene TRBJ2-7; 11 bases map to TRBD1. The source material was PBMCs or T cells enriched from blood (not recorded which). The CDR3 DNA reads as TGTGCCAGCAGCTTGCCCGGGACAGGGGGGGGCGAGCAGTACTTC. As protein: CASSLPGTGGGEQYF.